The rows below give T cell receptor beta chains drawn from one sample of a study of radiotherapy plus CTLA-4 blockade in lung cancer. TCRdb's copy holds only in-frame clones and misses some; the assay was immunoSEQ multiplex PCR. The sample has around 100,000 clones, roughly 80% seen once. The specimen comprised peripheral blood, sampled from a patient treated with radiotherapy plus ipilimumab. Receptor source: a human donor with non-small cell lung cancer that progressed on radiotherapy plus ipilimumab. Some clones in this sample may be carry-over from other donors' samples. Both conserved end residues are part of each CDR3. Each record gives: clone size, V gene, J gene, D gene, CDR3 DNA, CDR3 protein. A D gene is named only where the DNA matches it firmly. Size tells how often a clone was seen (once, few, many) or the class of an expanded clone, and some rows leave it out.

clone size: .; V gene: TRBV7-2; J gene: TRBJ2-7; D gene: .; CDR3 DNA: TGTGCCAGCAGCCCGAGATCCAACTACGAGCAGTACTTC; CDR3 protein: CASSPRSNYEQYF
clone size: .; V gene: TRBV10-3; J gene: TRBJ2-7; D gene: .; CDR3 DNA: TGTGCCATCAGTGAAAATTACGAGCAGTACTTC; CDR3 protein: CAISENYEQYF
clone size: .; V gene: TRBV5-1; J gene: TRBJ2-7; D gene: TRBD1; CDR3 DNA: TGCGCCAGCAGTTGGGCGAGGACAGGGGACGAGCAGTACTTC; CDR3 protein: CASSWARTGDEQYF
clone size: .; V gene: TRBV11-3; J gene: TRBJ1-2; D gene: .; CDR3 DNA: TGTGCCAGCAGCCTTGACGGCTATGGCTACACCTTC; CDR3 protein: CASSLDGYGYTF
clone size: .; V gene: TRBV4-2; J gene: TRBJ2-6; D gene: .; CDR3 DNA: TGTGCCAGCAGCCAAGAATTGGTGACTGGGGCCAACGTCCTGACTTTC; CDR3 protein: CASSQELVTGANVLTF
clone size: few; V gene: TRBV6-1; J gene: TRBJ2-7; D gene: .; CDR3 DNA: TGTGCCAGCAGTGAAGTTGCGGCCAGCTCCTACGAGCAGTACTTC; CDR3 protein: CASSEVAASSYEQYF
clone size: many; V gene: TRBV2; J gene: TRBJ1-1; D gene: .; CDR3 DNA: TGTGCCAGCAGTGAGAGGGCTGAAGCTTTCTTT; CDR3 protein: CASSERAEAFF
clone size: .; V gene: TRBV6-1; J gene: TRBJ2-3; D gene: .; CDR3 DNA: TGTGCCAGCAGTGGTGGGGGATTGAGCACAGATACGCAGTATTTT; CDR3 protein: CASSGGGLSTDTQYF
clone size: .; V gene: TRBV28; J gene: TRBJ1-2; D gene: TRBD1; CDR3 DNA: TGTGCCAGCAGTCAACGTCGGGGCAGGGGGCTAAACTATGGCTACACCTTC; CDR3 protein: CASSQRRGRGLNYGYTF
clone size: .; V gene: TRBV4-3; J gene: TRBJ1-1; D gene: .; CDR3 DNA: TGCGCCAGCAGCCAAGATAACAGGGCCAGTGAAGCTTTCTTT; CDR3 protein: CASSQDNRASEAFF
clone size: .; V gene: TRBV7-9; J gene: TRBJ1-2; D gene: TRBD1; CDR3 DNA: TGTGCCAGCAGCATAGGCGCCGGGACAGGGGGCAGTGGCTACACCTTC; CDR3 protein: CASSIGAGTGGSGYTF
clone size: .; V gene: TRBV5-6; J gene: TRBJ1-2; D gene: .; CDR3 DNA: TGTGCCAGCAGCTTGTGGCAGGGGATCTATGGCTACACCTTC; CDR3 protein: CASSLWQGIYGYTF
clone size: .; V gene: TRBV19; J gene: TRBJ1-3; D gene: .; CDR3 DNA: TGTGCCAGTAGTACTACTGGAAACACCATATATTTT; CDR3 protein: CASSTTGNTIYF
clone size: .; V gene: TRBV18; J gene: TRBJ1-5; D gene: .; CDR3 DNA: TGTGCCAGCTCACCACAGAGTCGCGGGGTGAACAATCAGCCCCAGCATTTT; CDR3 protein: CASSPQSRGVNNQPQHF
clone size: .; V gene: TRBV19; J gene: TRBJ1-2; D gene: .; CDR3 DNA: TGTGCCAGTACCAAAAAGGAGGTGGATGGCTACACCTTC; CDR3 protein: CASTKKEVDGYTF
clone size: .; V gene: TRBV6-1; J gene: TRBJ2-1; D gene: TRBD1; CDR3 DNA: TGTGCCAGCACAATCGACAGGGGGCACGCTGAGCAGTTCTTC; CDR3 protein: CASTIDRGHAEQFF
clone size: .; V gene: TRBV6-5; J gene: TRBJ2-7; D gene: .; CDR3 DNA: TGTGCCAGCAGTCCACAGCCCTCGGTTTCCTACGAGCAGTACTTC; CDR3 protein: CASSPQPSVSYEQYF
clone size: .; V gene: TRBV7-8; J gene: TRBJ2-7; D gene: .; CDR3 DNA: TGTGCCAGCAGCAAAGACGAGAGCTCCTACGAGCAGTACTTC; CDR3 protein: CASSKDESSYEQYF
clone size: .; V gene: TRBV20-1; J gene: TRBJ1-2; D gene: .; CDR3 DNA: TGCAGTGCCACGGGGGACTATGGCTACACCTTC; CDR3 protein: CSATGDYGYTF
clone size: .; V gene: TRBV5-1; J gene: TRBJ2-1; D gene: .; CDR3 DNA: TGCGCCAGCAGCTCCGTCCGGGACCCCCACAATGAGCAGTTCTTC; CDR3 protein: CASSSVRDPHNEQFF
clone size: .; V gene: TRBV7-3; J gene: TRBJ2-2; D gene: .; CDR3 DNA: TGTGCCAGCAGCTTATATAGCGGCTACACCGGGGAGCTGTTTTTT; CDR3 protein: CASSLYSGYTGELFF
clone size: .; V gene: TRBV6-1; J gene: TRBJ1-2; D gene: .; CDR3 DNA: TGTGCCAGCAAAAACAATAACTATGGCTACACCTTC; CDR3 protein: CASKNNNYGYTF
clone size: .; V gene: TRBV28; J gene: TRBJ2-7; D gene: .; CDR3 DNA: TGTGCCAGCAGTTTATCGGGGTACGAGCAGTACTTC; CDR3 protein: CASSLSGYEQYF
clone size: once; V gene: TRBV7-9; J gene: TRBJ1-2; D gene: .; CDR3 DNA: TGTGCCAGCAGCTTCCACAATGCAGGCTACACCTTC; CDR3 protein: CASSFHNAGYTF
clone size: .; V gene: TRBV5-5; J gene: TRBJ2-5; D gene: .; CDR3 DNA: TGTGCCAGCAGTTCCACTTGGTACCAAGAGACCCAGTACTTC; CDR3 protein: CASSSTWYQETQYF
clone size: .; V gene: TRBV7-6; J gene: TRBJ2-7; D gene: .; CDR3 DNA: TGTGCCAGCAGCTTAGGGGCAGGTGTGGACTACGAGCAGTACTTC; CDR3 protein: CASSLGAGVDYEQYF
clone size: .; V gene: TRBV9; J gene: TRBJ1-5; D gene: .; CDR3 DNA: TGTGCCAGCAGCGGAGACGTTCGGGAACAGCCCCAGCATTTT; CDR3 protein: CASSGDVREQPQHF
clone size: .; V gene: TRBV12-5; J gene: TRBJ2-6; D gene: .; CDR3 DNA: TGTGCTAGTGGTTTGGCCATTGACAGTTCTGGGGCCAACGTCCTGACTTTC; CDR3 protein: CASGLAIDSSGANVLTF
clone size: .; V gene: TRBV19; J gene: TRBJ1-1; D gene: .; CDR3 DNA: TGTGCCAGTAGTATCCCTCGGGGAGGGGTAAGCACTGAAGCTTTCTTT; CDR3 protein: CASSIPRGGVSTEAFF
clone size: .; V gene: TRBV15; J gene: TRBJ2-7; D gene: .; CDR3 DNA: TGTGCCGCCAGCAGATTCGGCGACGAGCAGTACTTC; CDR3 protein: CAASRFGDEQYF